The present TCR beta chain was sequenced within a study of cytomegalovirus exposure and HLA in healthy donors. Whole-study results and caveats: A cluster of highly shared sequence variants was likely a sequencing artifact.

As to this clone: The antigen is undetermined.

In germline, CDR1 is SGHRS, CDR2 YFSETQ. This CDR3 has 14 amino acids. V shed 6 bases and J shed 0 bases, with 10 bases lying between them. PCR was performed using 60 Vbeta and 13 Jbeta primers. Libraries were prepared by immunoSEQ multiplex PCR; TCRdb keeps only in-frame clonotypes and omits some of them. This sample has roughly 200,000 clones, with roughly 80% found just once. The chain couples TRBV5-1 to TRBJ2-4, with unresolved D. Material for sequencing was PBMCs. The source of this sequence is a boy younger than 18 in good health and CMV-seronegative. CDR3 region: CASKPGLAKNIQYF. CDR3 DNA sequence: TGCGCCAGCAAACCAGGATTAGCCAAAAACATTCAGTACTTC.